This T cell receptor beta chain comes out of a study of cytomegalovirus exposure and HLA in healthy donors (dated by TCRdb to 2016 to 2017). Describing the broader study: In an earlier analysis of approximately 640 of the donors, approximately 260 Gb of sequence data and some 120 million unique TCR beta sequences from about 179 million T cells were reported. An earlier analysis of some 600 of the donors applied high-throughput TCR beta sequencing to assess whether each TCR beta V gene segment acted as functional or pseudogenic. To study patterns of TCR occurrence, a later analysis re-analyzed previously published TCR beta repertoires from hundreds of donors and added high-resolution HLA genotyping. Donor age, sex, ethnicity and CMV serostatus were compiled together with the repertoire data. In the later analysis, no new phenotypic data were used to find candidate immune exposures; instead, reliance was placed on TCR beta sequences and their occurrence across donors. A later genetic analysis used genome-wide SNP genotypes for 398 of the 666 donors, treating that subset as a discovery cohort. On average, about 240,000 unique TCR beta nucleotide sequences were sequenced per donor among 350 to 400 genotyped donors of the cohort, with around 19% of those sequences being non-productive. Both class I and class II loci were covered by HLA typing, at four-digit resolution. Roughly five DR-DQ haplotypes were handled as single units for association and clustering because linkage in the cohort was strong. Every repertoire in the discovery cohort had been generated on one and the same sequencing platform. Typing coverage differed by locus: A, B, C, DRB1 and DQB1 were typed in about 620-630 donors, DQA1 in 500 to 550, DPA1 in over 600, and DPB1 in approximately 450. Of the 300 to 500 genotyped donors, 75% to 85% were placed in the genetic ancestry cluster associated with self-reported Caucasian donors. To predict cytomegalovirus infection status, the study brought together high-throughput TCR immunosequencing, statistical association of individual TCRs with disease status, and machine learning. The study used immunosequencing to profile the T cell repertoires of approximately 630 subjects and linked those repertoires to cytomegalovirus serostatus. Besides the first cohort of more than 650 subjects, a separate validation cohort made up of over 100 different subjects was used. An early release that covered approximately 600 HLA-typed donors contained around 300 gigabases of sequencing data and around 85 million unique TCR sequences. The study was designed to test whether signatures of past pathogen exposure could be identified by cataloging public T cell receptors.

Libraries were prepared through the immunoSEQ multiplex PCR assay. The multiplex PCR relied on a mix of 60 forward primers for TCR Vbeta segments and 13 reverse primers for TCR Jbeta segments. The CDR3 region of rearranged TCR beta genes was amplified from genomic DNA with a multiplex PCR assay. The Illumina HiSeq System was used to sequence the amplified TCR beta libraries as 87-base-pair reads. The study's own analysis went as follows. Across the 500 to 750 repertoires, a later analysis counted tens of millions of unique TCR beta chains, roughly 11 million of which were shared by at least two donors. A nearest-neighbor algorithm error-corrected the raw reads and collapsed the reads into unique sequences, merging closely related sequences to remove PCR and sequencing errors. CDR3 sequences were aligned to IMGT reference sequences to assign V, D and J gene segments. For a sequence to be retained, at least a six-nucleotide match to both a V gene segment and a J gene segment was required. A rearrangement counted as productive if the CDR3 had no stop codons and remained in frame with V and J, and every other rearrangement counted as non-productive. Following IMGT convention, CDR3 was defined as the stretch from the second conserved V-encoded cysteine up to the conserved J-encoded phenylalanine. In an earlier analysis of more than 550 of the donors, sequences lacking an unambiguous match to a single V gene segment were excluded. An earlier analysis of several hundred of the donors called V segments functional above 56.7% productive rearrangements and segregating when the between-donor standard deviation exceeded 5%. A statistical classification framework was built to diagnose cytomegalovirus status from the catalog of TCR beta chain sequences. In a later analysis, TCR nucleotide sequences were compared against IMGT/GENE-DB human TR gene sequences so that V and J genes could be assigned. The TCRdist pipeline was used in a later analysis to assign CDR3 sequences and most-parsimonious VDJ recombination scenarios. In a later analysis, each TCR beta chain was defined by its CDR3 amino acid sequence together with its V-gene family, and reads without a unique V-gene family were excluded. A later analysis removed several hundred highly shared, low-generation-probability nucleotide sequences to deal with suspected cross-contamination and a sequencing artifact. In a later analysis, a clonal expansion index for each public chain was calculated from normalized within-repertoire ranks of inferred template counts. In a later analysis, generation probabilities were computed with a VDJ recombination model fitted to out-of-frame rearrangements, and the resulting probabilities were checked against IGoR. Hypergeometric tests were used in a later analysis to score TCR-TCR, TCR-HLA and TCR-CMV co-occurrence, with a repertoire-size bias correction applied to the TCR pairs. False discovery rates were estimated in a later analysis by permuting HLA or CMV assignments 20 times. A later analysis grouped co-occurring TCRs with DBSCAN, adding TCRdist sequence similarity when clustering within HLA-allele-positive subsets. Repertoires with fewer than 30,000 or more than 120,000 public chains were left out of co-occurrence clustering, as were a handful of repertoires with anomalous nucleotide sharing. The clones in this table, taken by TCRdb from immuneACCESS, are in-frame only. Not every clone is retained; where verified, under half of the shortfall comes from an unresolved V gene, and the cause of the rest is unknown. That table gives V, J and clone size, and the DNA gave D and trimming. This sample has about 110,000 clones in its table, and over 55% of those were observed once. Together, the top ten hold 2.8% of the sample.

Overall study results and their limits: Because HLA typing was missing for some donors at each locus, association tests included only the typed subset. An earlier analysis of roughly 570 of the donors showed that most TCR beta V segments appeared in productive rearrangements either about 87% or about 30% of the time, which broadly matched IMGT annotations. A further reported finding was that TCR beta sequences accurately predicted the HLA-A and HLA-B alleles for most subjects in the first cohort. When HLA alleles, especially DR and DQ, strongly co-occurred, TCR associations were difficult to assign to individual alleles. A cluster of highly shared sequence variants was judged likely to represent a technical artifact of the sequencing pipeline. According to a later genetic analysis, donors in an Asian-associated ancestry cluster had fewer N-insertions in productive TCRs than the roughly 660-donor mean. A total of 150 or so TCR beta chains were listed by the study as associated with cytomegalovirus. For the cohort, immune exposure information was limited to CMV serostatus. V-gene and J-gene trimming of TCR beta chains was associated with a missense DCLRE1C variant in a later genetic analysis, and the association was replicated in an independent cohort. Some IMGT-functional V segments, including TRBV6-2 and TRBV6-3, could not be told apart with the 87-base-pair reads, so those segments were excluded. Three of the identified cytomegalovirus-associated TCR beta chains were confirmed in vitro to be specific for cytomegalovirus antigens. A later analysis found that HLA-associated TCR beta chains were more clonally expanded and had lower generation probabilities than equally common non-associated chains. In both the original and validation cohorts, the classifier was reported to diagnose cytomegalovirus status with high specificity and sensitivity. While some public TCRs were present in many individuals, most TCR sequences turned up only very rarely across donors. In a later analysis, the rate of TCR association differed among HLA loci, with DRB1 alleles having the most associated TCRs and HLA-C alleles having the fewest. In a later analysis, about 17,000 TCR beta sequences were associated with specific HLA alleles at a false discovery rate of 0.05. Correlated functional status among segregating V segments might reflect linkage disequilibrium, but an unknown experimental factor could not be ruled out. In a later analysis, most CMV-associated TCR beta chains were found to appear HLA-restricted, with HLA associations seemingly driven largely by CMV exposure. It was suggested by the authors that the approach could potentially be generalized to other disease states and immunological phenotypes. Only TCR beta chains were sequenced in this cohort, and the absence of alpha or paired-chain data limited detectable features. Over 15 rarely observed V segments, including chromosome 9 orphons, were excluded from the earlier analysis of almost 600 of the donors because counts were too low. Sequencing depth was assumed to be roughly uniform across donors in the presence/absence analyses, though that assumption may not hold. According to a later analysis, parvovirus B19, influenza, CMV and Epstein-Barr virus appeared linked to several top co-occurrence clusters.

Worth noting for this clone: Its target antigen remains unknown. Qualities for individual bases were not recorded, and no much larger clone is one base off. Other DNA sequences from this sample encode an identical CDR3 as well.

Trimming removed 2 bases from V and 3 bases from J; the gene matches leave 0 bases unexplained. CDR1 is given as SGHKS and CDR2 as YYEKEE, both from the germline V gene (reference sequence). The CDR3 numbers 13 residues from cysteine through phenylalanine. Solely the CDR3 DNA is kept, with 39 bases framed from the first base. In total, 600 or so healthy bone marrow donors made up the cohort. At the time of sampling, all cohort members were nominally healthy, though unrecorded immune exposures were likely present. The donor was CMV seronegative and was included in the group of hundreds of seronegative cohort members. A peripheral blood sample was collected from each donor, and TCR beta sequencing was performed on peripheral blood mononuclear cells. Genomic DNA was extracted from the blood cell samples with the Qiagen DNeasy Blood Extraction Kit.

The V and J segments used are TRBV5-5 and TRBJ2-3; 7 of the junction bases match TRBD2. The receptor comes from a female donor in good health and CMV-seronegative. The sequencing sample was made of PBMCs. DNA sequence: TGTGCCAGCAGCTTAGCGGGAACAGATACGCAGTATTTT. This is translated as CASSLAGTDTQYF. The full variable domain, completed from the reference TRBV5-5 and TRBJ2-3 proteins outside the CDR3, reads DAGVTQSPTHLIKTRGQQVTLRCSPISGHKSVSWYQQVLGQGPQFIFQYYEKEERGRGNFPDRFSARQFPNYSSELNVNALLLGDSALYLCASSLAGTDTQYFGPGTRLTVL.